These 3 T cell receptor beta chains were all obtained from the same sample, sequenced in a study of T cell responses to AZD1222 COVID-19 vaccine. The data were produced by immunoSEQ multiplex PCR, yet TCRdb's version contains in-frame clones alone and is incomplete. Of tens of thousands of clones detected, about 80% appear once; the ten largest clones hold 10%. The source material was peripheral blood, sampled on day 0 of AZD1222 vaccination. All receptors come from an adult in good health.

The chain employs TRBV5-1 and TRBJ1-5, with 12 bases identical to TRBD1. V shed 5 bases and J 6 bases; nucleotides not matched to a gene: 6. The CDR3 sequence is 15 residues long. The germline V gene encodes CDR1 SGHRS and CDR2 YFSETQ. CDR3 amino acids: CASRPGQGASQPQHF. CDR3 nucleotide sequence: TGCGCCAGCAGACCGGGACAGGGGGCGAGTCAGCCCCAGCATTTT.

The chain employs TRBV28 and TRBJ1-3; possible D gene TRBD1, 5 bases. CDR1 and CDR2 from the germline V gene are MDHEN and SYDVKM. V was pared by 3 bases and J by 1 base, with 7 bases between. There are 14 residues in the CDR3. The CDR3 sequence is CASSLAGSGNTIYF. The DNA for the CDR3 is TGTGCCAGCAGTTTGGCAGGGTCTGGAAACACCATATATTTT.

CDR3 DNA sequence: TGTGCCATGAGGGACAGGGATAATTCACCCCTCCACTTT. Residues: CAMRDRDNSPLHF. The gene calls are TRBV10-3 and TRBJ1-6, with 9 bases matching TRBD1. The CDR3 loop spans 13 amino acids. V lost 9 bases, J lost 5 bases, and 2 bases stayed unmatched. The germline V gene encodes CDR1 ENHRY and CDR2 SYGVKD.